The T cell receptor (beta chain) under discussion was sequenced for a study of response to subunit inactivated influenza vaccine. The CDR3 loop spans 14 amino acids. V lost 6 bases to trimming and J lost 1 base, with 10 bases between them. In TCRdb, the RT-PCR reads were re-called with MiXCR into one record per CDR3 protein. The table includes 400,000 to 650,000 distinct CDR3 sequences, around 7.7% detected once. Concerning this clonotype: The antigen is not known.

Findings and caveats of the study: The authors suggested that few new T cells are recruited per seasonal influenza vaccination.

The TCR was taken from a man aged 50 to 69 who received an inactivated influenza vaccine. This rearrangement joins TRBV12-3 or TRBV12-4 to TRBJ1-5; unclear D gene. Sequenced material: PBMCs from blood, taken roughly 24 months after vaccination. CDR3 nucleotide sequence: TGTGCCAGCAGGTGGGCCATGAGCAATCAGCCCCAGCATTTT. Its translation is CASRWAMSNQPQHF.